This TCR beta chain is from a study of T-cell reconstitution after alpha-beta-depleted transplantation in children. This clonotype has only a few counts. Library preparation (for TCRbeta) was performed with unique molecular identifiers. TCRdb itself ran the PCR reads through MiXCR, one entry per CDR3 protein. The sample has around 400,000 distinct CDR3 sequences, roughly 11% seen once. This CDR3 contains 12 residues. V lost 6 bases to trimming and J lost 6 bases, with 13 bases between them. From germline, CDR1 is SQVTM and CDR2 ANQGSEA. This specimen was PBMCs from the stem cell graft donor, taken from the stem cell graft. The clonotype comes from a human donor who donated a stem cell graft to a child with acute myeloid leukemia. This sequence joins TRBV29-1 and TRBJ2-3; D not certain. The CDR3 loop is CSVLVPPDTQYF. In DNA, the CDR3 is TGCAGCGTGCTCGTCCCCCCGGATACGCAGTATTTT.